The T cell receptor beta chain under discussion was sequenced for a study of CD8+ T cells in alopecia areata. Study results and caveats: During tofacitinib treatment, many expanded lesional clones remained in scalp and blood. Scalp samples also yield sequences from resident alphabeta T cells of normal skin.

For this clone: Its specificity is unknown.

CDR3 size: 15 residues. Losses at the gene ends were 6 bases for V and 0 bases for J; bases not matched to a gene: 5. CDR1 SNHLY and CDR2 FYNNEI come from the germline V gene. Stated treatment: oral pan-JAK inhibitor, 5-10 mg twice daily. Isolation of CD4+ and CD8+ T cells from PBMCs was achieved by sorting. Sequencing used cDNA as its template, made by extracting RNA and reverse transcribing it. Using immunoSEQ multiplex PCR, the repertoire was profiled, and TCRdb retains in-frame clones only, with some absent. The sample has more than 90,000 clones; roughly 55% are singletons. The receptor was derived from a human donor with alopecia areata. The source material was CD8+ T cells sorted from blood, sampled at week 24, from a patient treated with tofacitinib. The chain joins TRBV2 to TRBJ2-1; 7 bases are shared with TRBD2. CDR3 in amino acids: CASSDGGSSYNEQFF. The CDR3 DNA reads as TGTGCCAGCAGCGACGGGGGGAGCTCCTACAATGAGCAGTTCTTC. Full variable domain (rest looked up from reference TRBV2 and TRBJ2-1): EPEVTQTPSHQVTQMGQEVILRCVPISNHLYFYWYRQILGQKVEFLVSFYNNEISEKSEIFDDQFSVERPDGSNFTLKIRSTKLEDSAMYFCASSDGGSSYNEQFFGPGTRLTVL.